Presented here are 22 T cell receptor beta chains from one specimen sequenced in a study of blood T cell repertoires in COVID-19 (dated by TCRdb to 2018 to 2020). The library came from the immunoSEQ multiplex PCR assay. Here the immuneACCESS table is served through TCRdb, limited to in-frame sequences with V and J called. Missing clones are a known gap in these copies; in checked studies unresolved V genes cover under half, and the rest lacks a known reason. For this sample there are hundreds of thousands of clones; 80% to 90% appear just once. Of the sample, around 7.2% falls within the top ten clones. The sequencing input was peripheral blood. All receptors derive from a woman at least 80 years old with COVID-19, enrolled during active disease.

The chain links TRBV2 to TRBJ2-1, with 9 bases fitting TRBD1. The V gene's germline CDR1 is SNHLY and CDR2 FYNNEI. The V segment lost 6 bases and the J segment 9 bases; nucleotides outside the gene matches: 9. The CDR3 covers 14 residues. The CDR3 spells CASRKGQGTAEQFF. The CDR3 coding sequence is TGTGCCAGCAGGAAGGGACAGGGCACCGCTGAGCAGTTCTTC. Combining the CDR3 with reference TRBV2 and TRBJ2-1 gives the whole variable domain EPEVTQTPSHQVTQMGQEVILRCVPISNHLYFYWYRQILGQKVEFLVSFYNNEISEKSEIFDDQFSVERPDGSNFTLKIRSTKLEDSAMYFCASRKGQGTAEQFFGPGTRLTVL.

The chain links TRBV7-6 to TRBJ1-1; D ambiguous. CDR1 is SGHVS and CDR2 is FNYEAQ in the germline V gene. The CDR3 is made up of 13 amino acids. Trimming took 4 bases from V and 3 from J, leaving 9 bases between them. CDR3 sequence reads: CASSSPPDTEAFF. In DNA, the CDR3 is TGTGCCAGCAGCTCCCCCCCTGACACTGAAGCTTTCTTT.

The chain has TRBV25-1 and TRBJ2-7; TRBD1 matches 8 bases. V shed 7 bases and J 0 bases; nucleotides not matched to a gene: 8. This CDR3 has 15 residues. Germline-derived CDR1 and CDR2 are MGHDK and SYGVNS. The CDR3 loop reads CASTSTGQASYEQYF. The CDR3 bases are TGTGCCAGCACCTCCACGGGACAGGCCTCCTACGAGCAGTACTTC.

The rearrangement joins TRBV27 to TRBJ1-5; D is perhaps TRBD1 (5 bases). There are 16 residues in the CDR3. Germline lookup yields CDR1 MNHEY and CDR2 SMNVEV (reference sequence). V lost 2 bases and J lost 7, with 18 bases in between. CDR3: CASSLGPGKVVQPQHF. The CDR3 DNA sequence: TGTGCCAGCAGTTTAGGGCCAGGGAAAGTAGTACAGCCCCAGCATTTT.

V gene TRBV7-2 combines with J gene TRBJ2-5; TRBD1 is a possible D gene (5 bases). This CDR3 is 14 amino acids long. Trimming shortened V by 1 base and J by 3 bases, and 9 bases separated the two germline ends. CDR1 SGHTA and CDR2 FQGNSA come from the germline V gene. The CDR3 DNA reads TGTGCCAGCAGCTTAGGACAGCCCGAAGAGACCCAGTACTTC. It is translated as CASSLGQPEETQYF.

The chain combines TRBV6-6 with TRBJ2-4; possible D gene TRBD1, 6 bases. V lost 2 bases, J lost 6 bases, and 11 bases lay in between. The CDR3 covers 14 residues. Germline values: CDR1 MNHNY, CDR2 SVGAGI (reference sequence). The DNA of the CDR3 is TGTGCCAGCAGTTACGCCCCGGACAGAAACATTCAGTACTTC. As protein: CASSYAPDRNIQYF.

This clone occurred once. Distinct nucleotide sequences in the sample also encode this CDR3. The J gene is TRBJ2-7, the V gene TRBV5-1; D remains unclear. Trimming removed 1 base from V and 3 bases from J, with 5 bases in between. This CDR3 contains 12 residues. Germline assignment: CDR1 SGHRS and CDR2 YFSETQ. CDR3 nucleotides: TGCGCCAGCAGCTTGTCAGGCTACGAGCAGTACTTC. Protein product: CASSLSGYEQYF.

This CDR3 reads CASSPSEANYGYTF. CDR3 in DNA: TGTGCCAGCTCACCATCCGAGGCTAACTATGGCTACACCTTC. J is TRBJ1-2 and V is TRBV18; D unresolved. With 2 bases removed from V and 0 bases from J, the gap between germline ends came to 7 bases. Germline CDR1 reads KGHSH; CDR2 reads LQKENI. The CDR3 is 14 residues long. Using reference TRBV18 and TRBJ1-2 for the parts outside the CDR3, the full variable domain is NAGVMQNPRHLVRRRGQEARLRCSPMKGHSHVYWYRQLPEEGLKFMVYLQKENIIDESGMPKERFSAEFPKEGPSILRIQQVVRGDSAAYFCASSPSEANYGYTFGSGTRLTVV.

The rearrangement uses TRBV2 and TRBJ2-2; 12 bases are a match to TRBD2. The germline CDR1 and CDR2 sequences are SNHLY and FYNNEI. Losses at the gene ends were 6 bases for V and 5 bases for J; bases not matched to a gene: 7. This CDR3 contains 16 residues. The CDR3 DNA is TGTGCCAGCAGCCTTGGACTAGCGGGGATAACCGGGGAGCTGTTTTTT. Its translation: CASSLGLAGITGELFF.

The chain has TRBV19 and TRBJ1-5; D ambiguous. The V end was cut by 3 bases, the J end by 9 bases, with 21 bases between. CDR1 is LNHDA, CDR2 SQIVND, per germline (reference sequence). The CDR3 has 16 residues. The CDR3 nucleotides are TGTGCCAGTAGTATCCCCAGCACAGATATCAAAGGGCCCCAGCATTTT. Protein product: CASSIPSTDIKGPQHF.

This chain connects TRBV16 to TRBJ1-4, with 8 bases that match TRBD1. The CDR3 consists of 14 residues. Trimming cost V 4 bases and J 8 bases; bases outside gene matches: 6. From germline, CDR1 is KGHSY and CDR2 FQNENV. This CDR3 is CASSRTGKEEKLFF. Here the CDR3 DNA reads TGTGCCAGCAGCCGGACAGGGAAGGAAGAAAAACTGTTTTTT.

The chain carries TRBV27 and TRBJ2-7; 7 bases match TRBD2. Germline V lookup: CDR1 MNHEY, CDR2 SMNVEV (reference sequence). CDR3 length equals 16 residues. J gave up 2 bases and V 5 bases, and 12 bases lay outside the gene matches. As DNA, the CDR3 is TGTGCCAGCAGTCTCAACAGCGGGACTCCCACCTACGAGCAGTACTTC. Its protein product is CASSLNSGTPTYEQYF.

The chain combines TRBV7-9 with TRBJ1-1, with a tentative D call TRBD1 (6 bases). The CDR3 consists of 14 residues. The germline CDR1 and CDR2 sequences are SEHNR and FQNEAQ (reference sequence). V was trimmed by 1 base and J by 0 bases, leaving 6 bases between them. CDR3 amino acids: CASSLDRVNTEAFF. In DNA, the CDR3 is TGTGCCAGCAGCTTAGACAGGGTGAACACTGAAGCTTTCTTT. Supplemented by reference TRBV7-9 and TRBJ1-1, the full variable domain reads DTGVSQNPRHKITKRGQNVTFRCDPISEHNRLYWYRQTLGQGPEFLTYFQNEAQLEKSRLLSDRFSAERPKGSFSTLEIQRTEQGDSAMYLCASSLDRVNTEAFFGQGTRLTVV.

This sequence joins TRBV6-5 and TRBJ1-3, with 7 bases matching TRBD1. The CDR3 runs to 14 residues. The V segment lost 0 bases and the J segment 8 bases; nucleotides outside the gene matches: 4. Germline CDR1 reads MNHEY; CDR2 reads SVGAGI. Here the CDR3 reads CASSYSTGHYTIYF. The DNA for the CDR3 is TGTGCCAGCAGTTACTCGACAGGGCATTACACCATATATTTT.

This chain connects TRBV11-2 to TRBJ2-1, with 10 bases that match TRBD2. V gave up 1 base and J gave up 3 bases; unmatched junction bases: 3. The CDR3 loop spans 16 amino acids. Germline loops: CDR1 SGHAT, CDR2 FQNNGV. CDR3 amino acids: CASSLGTSGNYNEQFF. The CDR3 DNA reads TGTGCCAGCAGCTTAGGGACTAGCGGAAACTACAATGAGCAGTTCTTC. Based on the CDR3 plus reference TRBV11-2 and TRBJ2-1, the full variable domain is EAGVAQSPRYKIIEKRQSVAFWCNPISGHATLYWYQQILGQGPKLLIQFQNNGVVDDSQLPKDRFSAERLKGVDSTLKIQPAKLEDSAVYLCASSLGTSGNYNEQFFGPGTRLTVL.

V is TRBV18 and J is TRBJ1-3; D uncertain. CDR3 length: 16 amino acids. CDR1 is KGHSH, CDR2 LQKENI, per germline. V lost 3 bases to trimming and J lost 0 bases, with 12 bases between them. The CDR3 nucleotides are TGTGCCAGCTCACCCCCGGGAAAAGCCTCTGGAAACACCATATATTTT. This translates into CASSPPGKASGNTIYF.

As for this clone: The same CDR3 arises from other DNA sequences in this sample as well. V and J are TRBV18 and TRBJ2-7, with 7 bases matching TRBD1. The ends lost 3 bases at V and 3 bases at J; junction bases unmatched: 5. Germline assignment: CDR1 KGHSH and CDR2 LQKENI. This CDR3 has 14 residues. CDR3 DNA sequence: TGTGCCAGCTCACCCCCGGGACAGAGCTACGAGCAGTACTTC. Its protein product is CASSPPGQSYEQYF.

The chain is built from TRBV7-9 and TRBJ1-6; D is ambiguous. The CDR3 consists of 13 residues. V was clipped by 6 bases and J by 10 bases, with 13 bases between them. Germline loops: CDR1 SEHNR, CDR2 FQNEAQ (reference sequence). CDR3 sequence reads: CASSPEGESPLHF. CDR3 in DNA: TGTGCCAGCAGTCCCGAAGGAGAATCACCCCTCCACTTT. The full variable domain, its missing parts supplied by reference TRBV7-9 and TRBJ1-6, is DTGVSQNPRHKITKRGQNVTFRCDPISEHNRLYWYRQTLGQGPEFLTYFQNEAQLEKSRLLSDRFSAERPKGSFSTLEIQRTEQGDSAMYLCASSPEGESPLHFGNGTRLTVT.

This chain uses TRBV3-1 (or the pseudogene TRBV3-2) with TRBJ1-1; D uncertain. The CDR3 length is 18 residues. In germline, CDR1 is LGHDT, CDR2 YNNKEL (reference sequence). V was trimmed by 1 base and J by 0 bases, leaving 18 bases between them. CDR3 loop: CASSQGTSSGLLNTEAFF. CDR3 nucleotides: TGTGCCAGCAGCCAAGGCACGTCCTCGGGGTTGCTGAACACTGAAGCTTTCTTT.

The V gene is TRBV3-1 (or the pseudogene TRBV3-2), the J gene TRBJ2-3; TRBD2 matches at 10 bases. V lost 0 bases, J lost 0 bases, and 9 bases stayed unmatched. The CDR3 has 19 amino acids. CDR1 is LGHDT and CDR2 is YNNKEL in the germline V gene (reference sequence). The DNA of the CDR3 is TGTGCCAGCAGCCAAGATAGAAGCGGGGGGGCCCGTAGCACAGATACGCAGTATTTT. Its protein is CASSQDRSGGARSTDTQYF.

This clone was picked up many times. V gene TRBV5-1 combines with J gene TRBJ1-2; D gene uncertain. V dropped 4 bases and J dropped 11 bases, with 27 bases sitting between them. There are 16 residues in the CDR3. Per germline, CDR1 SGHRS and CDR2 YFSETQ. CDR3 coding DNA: TGCGCCAGCAGCCCCGGTTCGGAATACGACTCTTGGAGGTACACCTTC. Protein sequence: CASSPGSEYDSWRYTF.

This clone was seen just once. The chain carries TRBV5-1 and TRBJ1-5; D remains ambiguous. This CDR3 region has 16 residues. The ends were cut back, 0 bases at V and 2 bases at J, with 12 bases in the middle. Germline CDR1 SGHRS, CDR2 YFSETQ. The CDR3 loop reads CASSLEGVIGNQPQHF. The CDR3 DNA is TGCGCCAGCAGCTTGGAAGGAGTAATTGGCAATCAGCCCCAGCATTTT.